A single sample gave rise to the 28 T cell receptor beta chains below, sequenced in a study of blood T cell repertoires in COVID-19. Measured with immunoSEQ multiplex PCR; TCRdb has only the in-frame clones, and not every one. The data contain under 300,000 clones, 86% of them seen just once; the ten biggest clones take up approximately 2.1%. Material for sequencing was peripheral blood. The receptors shown here come from a man younger than 45 who had recovered from COVID-19.

This chain uses TRBV29-1 with TRBJ1-1; no reliable D call. Germline CDR1 reads SQVTM; CDR2 reads ANQGSEA. CDR3 size: 11 residues. The V end lost 4 bases, the J end lost 13 bases, and 16 bases lay between the germline ends. The CDR3 loop is CSVVGRPGDFF. The CDR3 coding sequence is TGCAGCGTTGTAGGCAGGCCTGGTGATTTCTTT.

This chain connects TRBV6-1 to TRBJ1-1, with no clear D. Germline CDR1 MNHNS, CDR2 SASEGT. CDR3 length: 15 residues. The ends were cut back, 2 bases at V and 5 bases at J, with 15 bases in the middle. CDR3 in DNA: TGTGCCAGCAGTGAATATTACGGAGGATTAACTGAAGCTTTCTTT. Translated, it gives CASSEYYGGLTEAFF.

J is TRBJ2-7 and V is TRBV3-1 (or the pseudogene TRBV3-2); no firm D call. V shed 3 bases and J shed 4 bases, with 19 bases lying between them. This CDR3 comprises 16 residues. Germline V lookup: CDR1 LGHDT, CDR2 YNNKEL (reference sequence). The CDR3 region has the DNA TGTGCCAGCAGCCATGGGCAGCCTACTCAGGTGTACGAGCAGTACTTC. Residues: CASSHGQPTQVYEQYF.

The V and J genes are TRBV5-5 and TRBJ2-2; D gene uncertain. Per the germline V gene, CDR1 is SGHKS and CDR2 is YYEKEE (reference sequence). Trimming left V 5 bases short and J 1 base short, with 12 bases between. The CDR3 loop spans 15 amino acids. CDR3 bases: TGTGCCAGCAGTCAACAGAACCTGAACACCGGGGAGCTGTTTTTT. Protein sequence: CASSQQNLNTGELFF.

The rearrangement joins TRBV3-1 (or the pseudogene TRBV3-2) to TRBJ1-1, with unresolved D. The CDR3 covers 14 residues. V lost 4 bases, J lost 1 base, and 10 bases lay in between. Germline V CDR1 and CDR2: LGHDT, YNNKEL (reference sequence). CDR3 loop: CASSRGGSNTEAFF. The CDR3 DNA reads TGTGCCAGCAGCCGGGGAGGGTCGAACACTGAAGCTTTCTTT.

The CDR3 protein is CASSQVSLALEQYF. As DNA, the CDR3 is TGTGCCAGCAGCCAAGTAAGTCTAGCCCTCGAGCAGTACTTC. The rearrangement joins TRBV3-1 (or the pseudogene TRBV3-2) to TRBJ2-7; a possible D gene is TRBD2 (5 bases). Trimming pared 1 base from V and 6 bases from J, leaving 13 bases between. The CDR3 sequence is 14 residues long. Germline V gene lookup returns CDR1 LGHDT and CDR2 YNNKEL (reference sequence).

The J gene is TRBJ1-1, the V gene TRBV19; weak D call: TRBD1 (6 bases). The CDR3 sequence is 18 residues long. Germline-derived CDR1 and CDR2 are LNHDA and SQIVND (reference sequence). V shed 0 bases and J shed 1 base, with 18 bases lying between them. In DNA form, the CDR3 reads TGTGCCAGTAGTATAGACCCAACACGGACAGCTCAGAACACTGAAGCTTTCTTT. Translation gives CASSIDPTRTAQNTEAFF.

The V call is TRBV10-1, the J call TRBJ2-3; maybe TRBD1 (6 bases). Trimming shortened V by 2 bases and J by 9 bases, and 18 bases separated the two germline ends. CDR1 WNHNN and CDR2 SYGVQD come from the germline V gene (reference sequence). The CDR3 covers 15 residues. CDR3 loop: CASSEKQGVRETQYF. CDR3 bases: TGCGCCAGCAGTGAGAAACAGGGCGTACGAGAAACGCAGTATTTT.

This chain joins TRBV27 and TRBJ1-1, with a weak D call TRBD1 (5 bases). Germline V gene data show CDR1 as MNHEY and CDR2 as SMNVEV (reference sequence). Trimming stripped 2 bases from V and 10 bases from J, with 11 bases between. This CDR3 is built from 12 residues. For the CDR3, the DNA is TGTGCCAGCAGTTTAAGGGGTTCGGCAGCTTTCTTT. Translated, it gives CASSLRGSAAFF.

This clone was seen just once. The J gene is TRBJ1-2, the V gene TRBV6-5; weak D call: TRBD1 (5 bases). Trimming removed 2 bases from V and 3 bases from J, with 7 bases in between. This CDR3 is 13 amino acids long. The germline CDR1 and CDR2 sequences are MNHEY and SVGAGI. The chain's CDR3 is CASSYATDYGYTF. CDR3 nucleotides: TGTGCCAGCAGTTACGCGACAGACTATGGCTACACCTTC.

The CDR3, as DNA: TGTGCCAGCAGCGGAGGGACAGGGGGCGCGTTGGCTGAAGCTTTCTTT. It translates to CASSGGTGGALAEAFF. This chain links TRBV11-3 with TRBJ1-1, with 12 bases fitting TRBD1. Per germline, CDR1 SGHNT and CDR2 YENEEA. Trimming removed 5 bases from V and 6 bases from J; junction bases left unmatched: 10. This CDR3 region has 16 residues.

This sequence joins TRBV6-5 and TRBJ1-5; TRBD1 agrees at 12 bases. Losses at the gene ends were 4 bases for V and 6 bases for J; bases not matched to a gene: 7. The CDR3 extends over 16 amino acids. Germline loops: CDR1 MNHEY, CDR2 SVGAGI. The CDR3 reads CASSSMGTGGGQPQHF. The DNA of the CDR3 is TGTGCCAGCAGTTCCATGGGGACAGGGGGCGGTCAGCCCCAGCATTTT.

The genes are TRBV11-2 and TRBJ2-3, with a tentative D call TRBD2 (5 bases). V lost 5 bases and J 2 bases, leaving 20 bases between the germline ends. The length of the CDR3 is 17 residues. Per the germline V gene, CDR1 is SGHAT and CDR2 is FQNNGV. CDR3 bases: TGTGCCAGCAGCCCCCTCGAGGGAACGGGGTACACAGATACGCAGTATTTT. It codes for CASSPLEGTGYTDTQYF. The full variable domain, completed using reference TRBV11-2 and TRBJ2-3, is EAGVAQSPRYKIIEKRQSVAFWCNPISGHATLYWYQQILGQGPKLLIQFQNNGVVDDSQLPKDRFSAERLKGVDSTLKIQPAKLEDSAVYLCASSPLEGTGYTDTQYFGPGTRLTVL.

This clone has only a few counts. The chain is built from TRBV6-5 and TRBJ2-7; D possibly corresponds to TRBD2 (8 bases). Germline V gene data show CDR1 as MNHEY and CDR2 as SVGAGI. The CDR3 loop spans 15 amino acids. The germline V and J ends were trimmed by 2 bases and 5 bases, with 16 bases remaining between them. The CDR3 nucleotides are TGTGCCAGCAGTTACCTGACAGGGACTAGGCACGAGCAGTACTTC. Residues: CASSYLTGTRHEQYF.

The V and J genes are TRBV11-3 and TRBJ1-2; no clear D. CDR1 SGHNT and CDR2 YENEEA come from the germline V gene. This CDR3 comprises 15 residues. Trimming pared 4 bases from V and 4 bases from J, leaving 16 bases between. The CDR3 spells CASSSRGRVCYGYTF. CDR3 DNA sequence: TGTGCCAGCAGCTCGCGAGGGAGGGTTTGCTATGGCTACACCTTC.

This chain uses TRBV7-9 with TRBJ2-2, with D unresolved. V was pared by 3 bases and J by 5 bases, with 10 bases between. There are 14 residues in the CDR3. From germline, CDR1 is SEHNR and CDR2 FQNEAQ (reference sequence). The CDR3 DNA follows: TGTGCCAGCAGCTTCGGTGTAGAGACCGGGGAGCTGTTTTTT. This translates into CASSFGVETGELFF.

The V and J genes are TRBV7-6 and TRBJ2-1; D perhaps matches TRBD2 (7 bases). Germline V gene sequence: CDR1 SGHVS, CDR2 FNYEAQ. V was trimmed by 5 bases and J by 0 bases, leaving 17 bases between them. This CDR3 has 17 amino acids. CDR3: CASSQGRDRSSYNEQFF. CDR3 DNA: TGTGCCAGCAGCCAGGGGAGGGACCGTAGCTCCTACAATGAGCAGTTCTTC.

The chain carries TRBV5-1 and TRBJ1-3; TRBD1 might be the D (5 bases). Trimming cost V 4 bases and J 1 base, with 9 bases left between them. The germline CDR1 and CDR2 sequences are SGHRS and YFSETQ. The CDR3 length is 14 residues. Here the CDR3 DNA reads TGCGCCAGCAGCGGGGGGACTTCTGGAAACACCATATATTTT. Translated: CASSGGTSGNTIYF.

The chain combines TRBV7-9 with TRBJ1-1, with D maybe TRBD1 (5 bases). Trimming left V 8 bases short and J 3 bases short, with 10 bases between. Germline CDR1 and CDR2: SEHNR and FQNEAQ (reference sequence). CDR3 length: 12 residues. The CDR3 DNA reads as TGTGCCAGCTACCCGGGGGACACTGAAGCTTTCTTT. This sequence encodes CASYPGDTEAFF.

V is TRBV6-5 and J is TRBJ2-7; 9 bases are shared with TRBD1. The CDR3 has 15 residues. Germline loops: CDR1 MNHEY, CDR2 SVGAGI. The V gene end was trimmed by 2 bases and the J gene end by 2 bases; junction bases not matched to a gene: 4. Written as DNA, the CDR3 is TGTGCCAGCAGTTACGGATGGACAGGGGCCTACGAGCAGTACTTC. It translates to CASSYGWTGAYEQYF.

Comment on this clone: In this CDR3 the conserved last residue, phenylalanine or tryptophan, is missing, so a read error is likely. The limits of the CDR3 on the DNA are not certain, so only TCRdb's listed CDR3 is given. The rearrangement joins TRBV30 to TRBJ1-2; the table's TRBD1 call for D was not verified on the DNA. The CDR3 spans 13 residues, counting both ends. The germline CDR1 and CDR2 sequences are GTSNPN and SVGIG (reference sequence). This CDR3 reads CAWEADRGLGATT.

The CDR3 sequence: CASSDRGKGPGSPLHF. For the CDR3, the DNA is TGTGCCAGCAGCGACCGAGGAAAGGGTCCGGGGTCACCCCTCCACTTT. J is TRBJ1-6 and V is TRBV9; D is uncertain. Germline V CDR1 and CDR2: SGDLS, YYNGEE. Trimming left V 3 bases short and J 10 bases short, with 20 bases between. This CDR3 has 16 amino acids.

This chain uses TRBV27 with TRBJ1-4; 9 bases map to TRBD1. CDR3 size: 16 residues. Trimming took 7 bases from V and 4 from J; bases not matched to a gene: 10. Per germline, CDR1 MNHEY and CDR2 SMNVEV (reference sequence). The CDR3 loop is CASKFRGGQGNEKLFF. The CDR3 nucleotides are TGTGCCAGCAAATTTAGAGGGGGACAGGGTAATGAAAAACTGTTTTTT.

The rearrangement joins TRBV6-1 to TRBJ1-2; TRBD1 matches at 9 bases. Germline V lookup: CDR1 MNHNS, CDR2 SASEGT. The J segment lost 7 bases and the V segment lost 2 bases, leaving 2 bases of the junction unmatched. The length of the CDR3 is 13 residues. The CDR3 protein is CASSEPGQGGYTF. DNA for the CDR3: TGTGCCAGCAGTGAACCGGGACAGGGTGGCTACACCTTC.

The CDR3: CASSLWGANVLTF. As DNA, the CDR3 is TGTGCCAGCAGCCTATGGGGGGCCAACGTCCTGACTTTC. J is TRBJ2-6 and V is TRBV7-9, with no clear D. The CDR3 runs to 13 residues. V lost 5 bases, J lost 4 bases, and 6 bases lay in between. Germline-derived CDR1 and CDR2 are SEHNR and FQNEAQ (reference sequence).

The chain carries TRBV4-3 and TRBJ1-2; 7 bases agree with TRBD1. This CDR3 spans 15 amino acids. Germline CDR1 and CDR2: LGHNA and YSLEER. J lost 2 bases, V lost 0 bases, and 3 bases had no gene match. This chain's CDR3 is CASSQEGGSNYGYTF. In DNA form, the CDR3 reads TGCGCCAGCAGCCAAGAAGGGGGCTCAAACTATGGCTACACCTTC.

This sequence joins TRBV2 and TRBJ1-2, with D unresolved. The V gene lost 2 bases and the J gene lost 4 bases, with 5 bases spanning the gap. Germline CDR1 reads SNHLY; CDR2 reads FYNNEI. This CDR3 is built from 12 residues. CDR3 sequence (DNA): TGTGCCAGCAGTGAACAAGCCTATGGCTACACCTTC. It codes for CASSEQAYGYTF.

The J gene is TRBJ1-6, the V gene TRBV5-1; D not resolved. Trimming stripped 1 base from V and 8 bases from J, with 7 bases between. There are 13 residues in the CDR3. The germline CDR1 and CDR2 sequences are SGHRS and YFSETQ. In nucleotides, the CDR3 is TGCGCCAGCAGCTTGACGGCGGATTCACCCCTCCACTTT. Residues: CASSLTADSPLHF.